This T cell receptor beta chain was identified during a study of blood T cell repertoires in COVID-19. Across the study: Sites across the United States, Italy and Spain contributed samples from acute and convalescent COVID-19. PBMCs, B-cell-depleted T cells, or T cells provided the cDNA or gDNA that made up the material.

V gave up 5 bases and J gave up 1 base, with 8 bases separating them. The CDR3 covers 13 residues. CDR1 is ENHRY and CDR2 is SYGVKD in the germline V gene. The data were produced by immunoSEQ multiplex PCR, yet TCRdb's version contains in-frame clones alone and is incomplete. Of 200,000 to 250,000 clones in the sample, roughly 84% were seen once. This clonotype was sampled from a woman of 80 years or more with acute or convalescent COVID-19. The rearrangement links TRBV10-3 to TRBJ1-1; D is ambiguous. Material for sequencing was peripheral blood. CDR3 coding DNA: TGTGCCATCAGTCCGACGGGGAACACTGAAGCTTTCTTT. As protein: CAISPTGNTEAFF.